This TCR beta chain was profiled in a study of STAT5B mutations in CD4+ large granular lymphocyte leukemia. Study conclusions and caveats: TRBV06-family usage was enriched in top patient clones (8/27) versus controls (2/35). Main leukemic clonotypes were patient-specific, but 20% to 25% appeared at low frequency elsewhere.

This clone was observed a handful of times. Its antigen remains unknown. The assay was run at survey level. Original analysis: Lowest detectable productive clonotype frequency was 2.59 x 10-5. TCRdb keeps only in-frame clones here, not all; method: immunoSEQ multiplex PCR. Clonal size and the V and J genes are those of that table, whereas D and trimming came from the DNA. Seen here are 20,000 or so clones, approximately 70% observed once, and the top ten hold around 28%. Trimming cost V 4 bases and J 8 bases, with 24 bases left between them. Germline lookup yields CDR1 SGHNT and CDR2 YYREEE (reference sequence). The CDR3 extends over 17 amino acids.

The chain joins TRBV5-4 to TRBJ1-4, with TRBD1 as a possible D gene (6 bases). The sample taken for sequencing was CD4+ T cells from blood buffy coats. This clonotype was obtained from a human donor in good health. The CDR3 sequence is CASSTRSPRGGVEKLFF. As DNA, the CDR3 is TGTGCCAGCAGCACGCGCTCCCCCAGGGGTGGAGTAGAAAAACTGTTTTTT.